One sample yielded the 20 T cell receptor beta chains listed below, sequenced in a study of control samples from healthy donors and cancer patients. The data were produced by immunoSEQ multiplex PCR, yet TCRdb's version contains in-frame clones alone and is incomplete. The table has around 170,000 clones, more than 90% seen once. Specimen: blood. These receptors were collected from a man under 40 in good health.

The chain carries TRBV25-1 and TRBJ2-7; 8 positions agree with TRBD1. CDR3 length: 14 residues. Germline lookup yields CDR1 MGHDK and CDR2 SYGVNS. The J segment lost 3 bases and the V segment lost 10 bases, leaving 11 bases of the junction unmatched. The CDR3 loop is CANPKTGDYYEQYF. CDR3 coding DNA: TGTGCCAACCCTAAGACAGGGGATTACTACGAGCAGTACTTC.

The V gene is TRBV5-5, the J gene TRBJ2-1; TRBD2 agrees at 11 bases. With 2 bases clipped from V and 0 bases from J, the junction kept 7 bases outside the gene matches. This CDR3 is built from 18 residues. In germline, CDR1 is SGHKS, CDR2 YYEKEE (reference sequence). The CDR3 loop reads CASSFRLAGGLSYNEQFF. The CDR3 coding sequence is TGTGCCAGCAGCTTTCGCCTAGCGGGGGGCCTCTCCTACAATGAGCAGTTCTTC.

This clone was recorded a few times. This chain connects TRBV5-1 to TRBJ1-2, with 9 bases matching TRBD1. Germline V gene sequence: CDR1 SGHRS, CDR2 YFSETQ. J gave up 8 bases and V 5 bases, and 7 bases lay outside the gene matches. The CDR3 runs 13 residues. For the CDR3, the DNA is TGCGCCAGCAGTCCGGGACAGGGAGCCGGCTACACCTTC. It codes for CASSPGQGAGYTF.

The rearrangement uses TRBV24-1 and TRBJ2-5, with TRBD1 matching 8 bases. The CDR3 consists of 16 residues. Unmatched junction bases numbered 8, after V lost 2 bases and J lost 4 bases. Germline CDR1 and CDR2: KGHDR and SFDVKD. The CDR3 DNA follows: TGTGCCACCAGTGATTCCGGCAGGGGGCGCGGAGAGACCCAGTACTTC. Amino acid sequence: CATSDSGRGRGETQYF.

The rearrangement joins TRBV3-1 (or the pseudogene TRBV3-2) to TRBJ2-7, with D possibly TRBD1 on 6 matching bases. The CDR3 totals 14 residues. Germline V CDR1 and CDR2: LGHDT, YNNKEL (reference sequence). V lost 4 bases and J lost 6, with 16 bases in between. CDR3 bases: TGTGCCAGCAGCCCAACGGGGACAACGGGCGAGCAGTACTTC. Translated: CASSPTGTTGEQYF.

This sequence joins TRBV5-4 and TRBJ1-1; a weak D match, TRBD1 (5 bases). The V and J ends lost 4 bases and 2 bases respectively, with 15 bases between them. This CDR3 has 15 amino acids. The germline V gene encodes CDR1 SGHNT and CDR2 YYREEE (reference sequence). The CDR3: CASSEGRTFNTEAFF. In DNA form, the CDR3 reads TGTGCCAGCAGCGAGGGACGGACTTTTAACACTGAAGCTTTCTTT. Based on the CDR3 plus reference TRBV5-4 and TRBJ1-1, the full variable domain is ETGVTQSPTHLIKTRGQQVTLRCSSQSGHNTVSWYQQALGQGPQFIFQYYREEENGRGNFPPRFSGLQFPNYSSELNVNALELDDSALYLCASSEGRTFNTEAFFGQGTRLTVV.

The chain couples TRBV2 to TRBJ2-1; possibly TRBD1 or TRBD2 for D (5 bases each). The CDR3 has 16 residues. V was cut by 3 bases and J by 6 bases, with 18 bases left in between. Germline V gene sequence: CDR1 SNHLY, CDR2 FYNNEI. The CDR3 DNA is TGTGCCAGCAGTGAGCAGGGTTTTCGAGGAGGCAATGAGCAGTTCTTC. Residues: CASSEQGFRGGNEQFF.

The chain employs TRBV3-1 (or the pseudogene TRBV3-2) and TRBJ2-2; 8 bases are shared with TRBD2. V lost 1 base and J lost 7; bases outside the gene matches: 8. CDR1 and CDR2 from the germline V gene are LGHDT and YNNKEL (reference sequence). The CDR3 is 16 amino acids. The CDR3 reads CASSQVGLAGRGELFF. The CDR3 region has the DNA TGTGCCAGCAGCCAAGTTGGTCTAGCGGGCCGCGGGGAGCTGTTTTTT.

V and J are TRBV24-1 and TRBJ2-5; D might be TRBD2 (5 bases). The germline V gene encodes CDR1 KGHDR and CDR2 SFDVKD. Trimming pared 3 bases from V and 5 bases from J, leaving 18 bases between. There are 16 residues in the CDR3. The CDR3 loop reads CATSDRTAKGYETQYF. The CDR3 DNA sequence: TGTGCCACCAGTGATAGGACTGCAAAGGGCTACGAGACCCAGTACTTC.

The V call is TRBV7-3, the J call TRBJ2-1, with 12 bases identical to TRBD2. Trimming removed 4 bases from V and 5 bases from J; junction bases left unmatched: 9. This CDR3 comprises 17 residues. CDR1 is SGHTA and CDR2 is FQGTGA in the germline V gene. The CDR3 bases are TGTGCCAGCAGCTCCCCCCGAGGACTAGCGGGAAACAATGAGCAGTTCTTC. Translated, it gives CASSSPRGLAGNNEQFF.

This clone was seen once. The rearrangement links TRBV6-1 to TRBJ1-3; no clear D. With 2 bases removed from V and 2 bases from J, the gap between germline ends came to 10 bases. Germline CDR1 MNHNS, CDR2 SASEGT. The CDR3 totals 15 residues. The CDR3 here is CASSEWGGAGNTIYF. CDR3 nucleotides: TGTGCCAGCAGTGAATGGGGTGGGGCTGGAAACACCATATATTTT.

This chain joins TRBV6-5 and TRBJ2-5; 7 positions agree with TRBD2. The J segment lost 2 bases and the V segment lost 10 bases, leaving 7 bases of the junction unmatched. Looked up from germline, CDR1 is MNHEY and CDR2 is SVGAGI. The CDR3 length is 13 residues. The CDR3 is CATRRTSQETQYF. The CDR3 nucleotides read TGTGCCACCAGAAGGACTAGTCAAGAGACCCAGTACTTC.

This chain connects TRBV11-2 to TRBJ2-3; 10 bases fit TRBD2. The V gene's germline CDR1 is SGHAT and CDR2 FQNNGV. The ends lost 3 bases at V and 6 bases at J; junction bases unmatched: 9. This CDR3 is built from 16 residues. CDR3 region: CASSFLGSGGSDTQYF. The CDR3 DNA follows: TGTGCCAGCAGCTTCCTCGGTAGCGGGGGGTCGGATACGCAGTATTTT.

The rearrangement links TRBV9 to TRBJ1-6, with TRBD1 identical over 7 bases. The V segment lost 0 bases and the J segment 11 bases; nucleotides outside the gene matches: 8. The germline V gene encodes CDR1 SGDLS and CDR2 YYNGEE. CDR3 size: 15 residues. Written as DNA, the CDR3 is TGTGCCAGCAGCGTAGAAGGAGGGGGCCAGACACCCCTCCACTTT. This gives the protein CASSVEGGGQTPLHF.

A single count supports this clone. The V gene is TRBV6-5, the J gene TRBJ1-2; 8 positions match TRBD1. The CDR3 has 14 amino acids. Germline CDR1 MNHEY, CDR2 SVGAGI. The V and J ends lost 6 bases and 7 bases, in that order; junction bases with no gene match: 10. In nucleotides, the CDR3 is TGTGCCAGCAGAACGACAGGGGTAAAGGGTGGCTACACCTTC. This encodes CASRTTGVKGGYTF.

The chain has TRBV10-1 and TRBJ2-2; no reliable D call. Germline V gene lookup returns CDR1 WNHNN and CDR2 SYGVQD (reference sequence). The V and J ends lost 8 bases and 2 bases respectively, with 12 bases between them. The length of the CDR3 is 14 residues. CDR3 protein: CASSQRINTGELFF. CDR3 in DNA: TGCGCCAGCTCCCAAAGGATTAACACCGGGGAGCTGTTTTTT.

This clone was observed a handful of times. The chain employs TRBV7-8 and TRBJ2-3; 13 bases agree with TRBD2. Per the germline V gene, CDR1 is SGHVS and CDR2 is FQNEAQ. This CDR3 spans 16 amino acids. Trimming removed 5 bases from V and 4 bases from J; junction bases left unmatched: 6. CDR3 residues: CASSLLAGGSPDTQYF. As DNA, the CDR3 is TGTGCCAGCAGCCTACTAGCGGGGGGGAGCCCAGATACGCAGTATTTT.

The V and J genes are TRBV19 and TRBJ2-1; D assignment may be TRBD1 or TRBD2 (6 bases each). This CDR3 region has 15 residues. Trimming took 3 bases from V and 4 from J, leaving 13 bases between them. Germline CDR1 reads LNHDA; CDR2 reads SQIVND (reference sequence). The chain's CDR3 is CASSIEWGAYNEQFF. The DNA for the CDR3 is TGTGCCAGTAGTATTGAGTGGGGGGCATACAATGAGCAGTTCTTC.

The gene calls are TRBV18 and TRBJ1-1; 7 nucleotides match TRBD1. Germline assignment: CDR1 KGHSH and CDR2 LQKENI. V was pared by 6 bases and J by 1 base, with 8 bases of the junction left unmatched. The CDR3 totals 15 residues. The CDR3 reads CASSPVQGSNTEAFF. CDR3 bases: TGTGCCAGCTCGCCTGTACAGGGGTCGAACACTGAAGCTTTCTTT.

Only one count was recorded for this clone. This chain joins TRBV28 and TRBJ1-4, with TRBD1 matching 7 bases. The CDR3 extends over 16 amino acids. The V gene end was trimmed by 5 bases and the J gene end by 13 bases; junction bases not matched to a gene: 19. Germline CDR1 MDHEN, CDR2 SYDVKM. The CDR3 coding sequence is TGTGCCAGCAGTCCACGCCGGAGACAGGGATTCTCAGGACTGTTTTTT. Translating it yields CASSPRRRQGFSGLFF.